A single sample is the source of the 14 T cell receptor beta chains below, sequenced in a study of T-cell reconstitution after alpha-beta-depleted transplantation in children. It was with unique molecular identifiers that the TCRbeta library was prepared. TCRdb itself ran the PCR reads through MiXCR, one entry per CDR3 protein. The sample has 500,000 to 600,000 distinct CDR3 sequences; 15% to 20% are singletons. Specimen: PBMCs from the stem cell graft donor, collected from the stem cell graft. The source of these receptors is a human donor who donated a stem cell graft to a child with acute lymphoblastic leukemia.

This chain uses TRBV10-3 with TRBJ2-5, with 9 bases aligning to TRBD1. The trim removed 6 bases at V and 3 bases at J, leaving 2 bases unmatched. The germline CDR1 and CDR2 sequences are ENHRY and SYGVKD. This CDR3 has 13 residues. CDR3 in amino acids: CAIRWDREETQYF. The CDR3 nucleotides read TGTGCCATCAGATGGGACAGGGAAGAGACCCAGTACTTC.

This clonotype was found a few times. The chain recombines TRBV6-1 with TRBJ2-3; the D gene is possibly TRBD2 (6 bases). V was shortened by 5 bases and J by 2 bases, with 14 bases between the two germline ends. Germline V gene sequence: CDR1 MNHNS, CDR2 SASEGT. The CDR3 length is 15 residues. Here the CDR3 reads CASSRPGEYTDTQYF. The DNA of the CDR3 is TGTGCCAGCAGTCGCCCGGGAGAATACACAGATACGCAGTATTTT.

The chain carries TRBV20-1 and TRBJ2-1; 7 positions agree with TRBD2. CDR1 and CDR2 (germline): DFQATT, SNEGSKA (reference sequence). CDR3 length: 14 residues. The V gene end was trimmed by 5 bases and the J gene end by 2 bases; junction bases not matched to a gene: 6. The CDR3 DNA sequence: TGCAGTGCTTCAGGACTAGTTCCCTACAATGAGCAGTTCTTC. Amino acid sequence: CSASGLVPYNEQFF.

This clonotype was observed at least ten times. The genes are TRBV29-1 and TRBJ2-3, with 11 bases matching TRBD2. J gave up 2 bases and V 1 base, and 8 bases lay outside the gene matches. From germline, CDR1 is SQVTM and CDR2 ANQGSEA. The CDR3 has 17 residues. The CDR3 coding sequence is TGCAGCGTTGAAGGACAGGGGGGACTAGCGGTCACAGATACGCAGTATTTT. Amino acids: CSVEGQGGLAVTDTQYF.

This clonotype was detected a few times. V usage is TRBV24-1 and J usage is TRBJ2-1; TRBD1 agrees at 8 bases. Per the germline V gene, CDR1 is KGHDR and CDR2 is SFDVKD. This CDR3 has 14 amino acids. V was clipped by 4 bases and J by 8 bases; unmatched bases: 6. The CDR3 loop reads CATSDPGQGYEQFF. The CDR3 nucleotides are TGTGCCACCAGTGACCCAGGACAGGGCTATGAGCAGTTCTTC.

V is TRBV28 and J is TRBJ2-5; no definite D call. CDR3 size: 13 residues. V was trimmed by 5 bases and J by 5 bases, leaving 12 bases between them. CDR1 and CDR2 from the germline V gene are MDHEN and SYDVKM. The CDR3 DNA follows: TGTGCCAGCAGTCCGACACTGAGGGAGACCCAGTACTTC. As protein: CASSPTLRETQYF.

The chain joins TRBV19 to TRBJ1-5; D unclear. V lost 11 bases and J lost 4, with 18 bases in between. The CDR3 is 14 amino acids. CDR1 is LNHDA, CDR2 SQIVND, per germline (reference sequence). The DNA for the CDR3 is TGTGCCTCCGGGTCCCCAATGGGTAATCAGCCCCAGCATTTT. Its translation: CASGSPMGNQPQHF. The full variable domain, its missing parts supplied by reference TRBV19 and TRBJ1-5, is DGGITQSPKYLFRKEGQNVTLSCEQNLNHDAMYWYRQDPGQGLRLIYYSQIVNDFQKGDIAEGYSVSREKKESFPLTVTSAQKNPTAFYLCASGSPMGNQPQHFGDGTRLSIL.

J is TRBJ2-2 and V is TRBV4-1; TRBD2 might be the D (6 bases). V was pared by 1 base and J by 4 bases, with 16 bases between. The CDR3 extends over 17 amino acids. CDR1 and CDR2 (germline): MGHRA, YSYEKL. The CDR3 coding sequence is TGCGCCAGCAGCCAAGTAATACCGCGGGGAACCACCGGGGAGCTGTTTTTT. Encoded protein: CASSQVIPRGTTGELFF.

CDR3 sequence (DNA): TGCGCCAGCAGCTTGGCAGGTGCCGCTTACGAGCAGTACTTC. It specifies CASSLAGAAYEQYF. The gene calls are TRBV5-1 and TRBJ2-7; D is unresolved. The ends were cut back, 0 bases at V and 4 bases at J, with 11 bases in the middle. This CDR3 is 14 amino acids long. The germline gives CDR1 SGHRS, CDR2 YFSETQ. The full variable domain, in which reference TRBV5-1 and TRBJ2-7 provide the parts outside the CDR3, is KAGVTQTPRYLIKTRGQQVTLSCSPISGHRSVSWYQQTPGQGLQFLFEYFSETQRNKGNFPGRFSGRQFSNSRSEMNVSTLELGDSALYLCASSLAGAAYEQYFGPGTRLTVT.

This chain connects TRBV5-1 to TRBJ2-7; D might be TRBD2 (6 bases). Trimming took 3 bases from V and 6 from J, leaving 16 bases between them. This CDR3 contains 14 residues. CDR1 is SGHRS, CDR2 YFSETQ, per germline. CDR3 residues: CASSSEAGMSEQYF. The CDR3 DNA reads as TGCGCCAGCAGCTCAGAAGCGGGTATGAGCGAGCAGTACTTC.

This clonotype was observed a handful of times. The rearrangement joins TRBV4-1 to TRBJ1-2, with TRBD1 matching 9 bases. Germline trimming cut 0 bases from V and 4 bases from J; bases unmatched to any gene: 6. Germline V gene sequence: CDR1 MGHRA, CDR2 YSYEKL. The CDR3 sequence is 16 residues long. The DNA for the CDR3 is TGCGCCAGCAGCCAAGATGGGACAGGGAGGCCCTATGGCTACACCTTC. This codes for CASSQDGTGRPYGYTF.

This sequence joins TRBV7-9 and TRBJ1-2; D possibly corresponds to TRBD1 (6 bases). The CDR3 loop spans 12 amino acids. CDR1 and CDR2 from the germline V gene are SEHNR and FQNEAQ (reference sequence). Trimming stripped 5 bases from V and 8 bases from J, with 12 bases between. The CDR3 DNA sequence: TGTGCCAGCAGCCCGGAGGGGGAGGGCTACACCTTC. Protein sequence: CASSPEGEGYTF.

In this sample, this clonotype turned up a few times. This chain connects TRBV15 to TRBJ2-3, with D perhaps matching TRBD2 (6 bases). Trimming removed 9 bases at V and 0 bases at J, with 16 bases between. In germline, CDR1 is LNHNV, CDR2 YYDKDF (reference sequence). This CDR3 has 15 residues. This CDR3 reads CATGQASASTDTQYF. The CDR3 region has the DNA TGTGCCACTGGCCAGGCTAGCGCAAGCACAGATACGCAGTATTTT.

This clonotype occurred a few times. The gene calls are TRBV9 and TRBJ1-5; 8 positions agree with TRBD1. J gave up 2 bases and V 4 bases, and 5 bases lay outside the gene matches. This CDR3 region has 15 residues. Germline assignment: CDR1 SGDLS and CDR2 YYNGEE. This chain's CDR3 is CASSRLDRGNQPQHF. CDR3 coding DNA: TGTGCCAGCAGCCGTCTGGACAGGGGCAATCAGCCCCAGCATTTT.